This record covers a single T cell receptor (beta chain). What it recognizes is unknown. This sample is drawn from a study of T cell responses to AZD1222 COVID-19 vaccine. Study-wide background: Researchers grouped second doses given at about 4 or about 12 weeks into one pool. The study, taken as a whole, reports: Spike-specific TCR breadth and depth were elevated following two AZD1222 doses. Just a handful of AZD1222 recipients tested seropositive at baseline.

CDR3 length: 13 amino acids. Trimming shortened V by 5 bases and J by 8 bases, and 15 bases separated the two germline ends. Germline V gene lookup returns CDR1 MNHEY and CDR2 SMNVEV (reference sequence). Sequencing used immunoSEQ multiplex PCR; TCRdb keeps in-frame clones, though not all of them. The sample shows roughly 130,000 clones, around 94% of them seen only once. V and J are TRBV27 and TRBJ1-2; D is perhaps TRBD1 (6 bases). The specimen comprised peripheral blood, sampled on day 0 of AZD1222 vaccination. This TCR derives from an adult in good health. In nucleotides, the CDR3 is TGTGCCAGCAGTCCAACAGGGTATAGCGGCTACACCTTC. This codes for CASSPTGYSGYTF.